A single sample is the source of the 2 T cell receptor beta chains below, sequenced in a study of OX40 agonist ivuxolimab in advanced cancers. The assay was immunoSEQ multiplex PCR, and TCRdb's table has in-frame clones only and misses some. The data show 90,000 to 100,000 clones, less than 90% seen once. The material was CD4+ or CD8+ T cells sorted from blood, obtained in a trial of the OX40 agonist ivuxolimab. These receptors all come from an adult with an advanced solid tumor such as melanoma, head and neck, liver or kidney cancer.

The chain's CDR3 is CASSSHRGPASGYTF. As DNA, the CDR3 is TGTGCCAGCAGTTCCCACAGGGGGCCGGCTAGTGGCTACACCTTC. The rearrangement uses TRBV6-5 and TRBJ1-2; TRBD1 aligns across 9 bases. The germline V gene has CDR1 MNHEY and CDR2 SVGAGI. This CDR3 is 15 amino acids long. J lost 7 bases, V lost 4 bases, and 10 bases had no gene match.

The chain has TRBV7-9 and TRBJ2-3, with 10 bases identical to TRBD2. The J segment lost 1 base and the V segment lost 11 bases, leaving 9 bases of the junction unmatched. Germline loops: CDR1 SEHNR, CDR2 FQNEAQ (reference sequence). The CDR3 has 15 amino acids. CDR3 sequence (DNA): TGTGCCGAAACCAGCGGGAGGGCCGGCACAGATACGCAGTATTTT. Translated: CAETSGRAGTDTQYF.